This T cell receptor (beta chain) originates from a study of T-cell reconstitution after alpha-beta-depleted transplantation in children (dated by TCRdb to the mid-2010s). Study-level background: The study quantitatively tracked T-cell immune reconstitution after TCRalphabeta/CD19-depleted allogeneic hematopoietic cell transplantation in children using TCR repertoire profiling. Study-wide conclusions, independent of this receptor: About two months after transplant, the apparently early recovery of alphabetaT-cell counts reportedly depended on just several hundred clones that had expanded rapidly and came from non-depleted graft cells. In some patients, the high TCRbeta diversity seen at day 60 was put down to recipient T cells and intrathymic progenitors that had survived conditioning. The frequencies of hyperexpanded clones fell over the following months, and after one year, T-cell counts and TCRbeta diversity were mostly attributed to newly produced T cells.

The intended sense of this specimen's treatment or condition label: allogeneic hematopoietic cell transplantation with graft depleted of TCRalphabeta T cells and CD19 B cells. The transplant recipients were children given TCRalphabeta/CD19-depleted allogeneic hematopoietic cell grafts. A remark on this clonotype: The specificity of this receptor is unknown. No much larger clone exists at a distance of one base, and base qualities are not known.

The library relied on PCR. Sequencing instrument: Illumina HiSeq 2500. TCR library preparation used molecular barcoding, with unique molecular identifiers applied to normalize quantification of the TCRbeta repertoire. The public reads were quality trimmed at Q25 with fastp and then assembled into clones with MiXCR by TCRdb, keeping productive beta chains. Every entry covers one CDR3 protein and lists the most common genes and DNA from its rows. The sample table lists approximately 130,000 distinct CDR3 sequences, 8.5% to 10% of them with a count of one. About 24% of the sample is held by the ten biggest clonotypes. CDR1 SGHRS and CDR2 YFSETQ are derived from the germline V gene. From V the trimming removes 0 bases and from J it removes 0 bases, while the gene matches leave 2 bases of the junction unaccounted for. There are 17 amino acids in the CDR3, from cysteine to phenylalanine inclusive. The DNA shown is the 51-base CDR3, in frame from base 1.

This receptor was identified in a girl less than two years old who had a stem cell transplant for combined immunodeficiency, so the T cells may come from the graft donor. The sequences come from PBMCs, mostly from graft donor cells, collected 180 days after TCRalphabeta/CD19-depleted stem cell transplant. Recombination joined TRBV5-1 with TRBJ2-2; 10 bases in the middle match TRBD2. The CDR3: CASSLGLAGANTGELFF. At the DNA level, the sequence is TGCGCCAGCAGCTTGGGACTAGCGGGCGCGAACACCGGGGAGCTGTTTTTT.